This T cell receptor beta chain was identified in a study of graft-versus-host responses after intestinal transplantation. This table comes from immunoSEQ multiplex PCR, and its TCRdb copy is limited to in-frame clones, with some not included. Of fewer than 120,000 clones in the sample, just over 90% are singletons; the top ten hold roughly 0.5%. Germline V gene data show CDR1 as MNHNS and CDR2 as SASEGT. With 5 bases removed from V and 9 bases from J, the gap between germline ends came to 8 bases. The CDR3 spans 11 residues. The count of this clone is one. Antigen: not known. The sample consisted of unstimulated CD8+ T cells sorted from spleen or lymph node cells, taken before intestinal transplant. The chain uses TRBV6-1 and TRBJ2-1; D remains unclear. The receptor comes from a human donor who received an intestinal transplant. The CDR3 DNA sequence: TGTGCCAGCAGTTTAGGGATTGAGCAGTTCTTC. Translating it yields CASSLGIEQFF.